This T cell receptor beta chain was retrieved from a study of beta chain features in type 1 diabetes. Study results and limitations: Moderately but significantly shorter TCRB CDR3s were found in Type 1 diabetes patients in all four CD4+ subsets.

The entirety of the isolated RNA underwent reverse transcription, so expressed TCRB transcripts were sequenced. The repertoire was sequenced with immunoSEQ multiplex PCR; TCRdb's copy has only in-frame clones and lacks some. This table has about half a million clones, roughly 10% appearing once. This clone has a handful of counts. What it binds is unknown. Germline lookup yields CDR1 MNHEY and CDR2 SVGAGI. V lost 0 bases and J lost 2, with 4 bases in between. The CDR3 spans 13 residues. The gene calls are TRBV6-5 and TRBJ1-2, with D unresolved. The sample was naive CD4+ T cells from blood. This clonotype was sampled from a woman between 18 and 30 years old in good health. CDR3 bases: TGTGCCAGCAGTTACTCGAGAAACTATGGCTACACCTTC. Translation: CASSYSRNYGYTF.